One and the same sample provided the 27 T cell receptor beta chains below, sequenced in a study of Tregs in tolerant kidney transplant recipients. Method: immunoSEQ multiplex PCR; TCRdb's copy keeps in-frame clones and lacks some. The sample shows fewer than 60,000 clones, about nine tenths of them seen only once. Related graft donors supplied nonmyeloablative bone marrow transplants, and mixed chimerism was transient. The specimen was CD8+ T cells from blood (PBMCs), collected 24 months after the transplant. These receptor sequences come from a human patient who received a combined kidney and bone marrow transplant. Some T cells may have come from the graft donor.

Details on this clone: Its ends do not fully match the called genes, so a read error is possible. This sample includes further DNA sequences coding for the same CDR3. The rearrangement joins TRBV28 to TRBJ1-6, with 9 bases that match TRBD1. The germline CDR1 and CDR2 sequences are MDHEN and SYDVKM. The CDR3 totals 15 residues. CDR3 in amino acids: CASSFSDRGDSPLHF. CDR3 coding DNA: TGTGCCAGCAGTTTTTCGGACAGGGGAGATTCCCCCCTCCACTTT. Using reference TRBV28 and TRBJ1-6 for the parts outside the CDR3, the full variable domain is DVKVTQSSRYLVKRTGEKVFLECVQDMDHENMFWYRQDPGLGLRLIYFSYDVKMKEKGDIPEGYSVSREKKERFSLILESASTNQTSMYLCASSFSDRGDSPLHFGNGTRLTVT.

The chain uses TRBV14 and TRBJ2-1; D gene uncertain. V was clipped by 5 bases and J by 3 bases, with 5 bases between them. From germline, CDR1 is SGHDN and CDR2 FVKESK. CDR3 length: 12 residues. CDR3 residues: CASSSGYNEQFF. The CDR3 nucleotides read TGTGCCAGCAGCTCCGGCTACAATGAGCAGTTCTTC.

Here the CDR3 reads CASSDSGGAGETQYF. In DNA, the CDR3 is TGTGCCAGTAGTGATAGCGGGGGGGCCGGAGAGACCCAGTACTTC. The rearrangement links TRBV19 to TRBJ2-5; 11 bases map to TRBD2. V shed 5 bases, J shed 4 bases, and the junction held 6 bases outside the gene matches. CDR1 is LNHDA and CDR2 is SQIVND in the germline V gene (reference sequence). CDR3 length equals 15 residues.

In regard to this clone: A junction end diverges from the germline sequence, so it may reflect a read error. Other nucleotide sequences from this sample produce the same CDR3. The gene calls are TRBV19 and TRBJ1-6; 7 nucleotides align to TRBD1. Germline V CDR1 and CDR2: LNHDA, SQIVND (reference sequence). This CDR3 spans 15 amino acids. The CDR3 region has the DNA TGTGCCAGTACCCCCGGACAGGTACAAAATTCCCCCCTCCACTTT. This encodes CASTPGQVQNSPLHF.

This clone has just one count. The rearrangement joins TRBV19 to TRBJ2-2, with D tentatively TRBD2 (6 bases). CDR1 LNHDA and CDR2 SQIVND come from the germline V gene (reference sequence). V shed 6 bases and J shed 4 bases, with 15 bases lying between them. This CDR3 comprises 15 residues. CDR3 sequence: CASSWPSVTTGELFF. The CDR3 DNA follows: TGTGCCAGTAGCTGGCCTAGCGTCACCACCGGGGAGCTGTTTTTT.

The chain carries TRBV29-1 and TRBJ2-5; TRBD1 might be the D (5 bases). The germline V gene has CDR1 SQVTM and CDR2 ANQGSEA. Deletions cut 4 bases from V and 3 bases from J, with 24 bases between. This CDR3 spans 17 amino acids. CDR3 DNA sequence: TGCAGCGTTGTTTTTTGGCCCCAGGCAGGGCGAGAAGAGACCCAGTACTTC. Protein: CSVVFWPQAGREETQYF.

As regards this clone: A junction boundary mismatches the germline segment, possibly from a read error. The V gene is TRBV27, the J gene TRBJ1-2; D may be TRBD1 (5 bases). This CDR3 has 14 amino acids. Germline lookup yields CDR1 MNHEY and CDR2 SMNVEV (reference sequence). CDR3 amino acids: CASSFTGTNYGYPF. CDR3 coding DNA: TGTGCCAGCAGTTTTACTGGGACTAACTATGGCTACCCCTTC.

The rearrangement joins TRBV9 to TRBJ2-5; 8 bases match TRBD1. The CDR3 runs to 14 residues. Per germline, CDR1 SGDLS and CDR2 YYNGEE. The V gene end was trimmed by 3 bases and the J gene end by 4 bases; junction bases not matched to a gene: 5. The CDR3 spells CASSETGGRETQYF. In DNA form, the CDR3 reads TGTGCCAGCAGCGAAACAGGGGGAAGAGAGACCCAGTACTTC. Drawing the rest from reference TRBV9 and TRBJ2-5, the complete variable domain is DSGVTQTPKHLITATGQRVTLRCSPRSGDLSVYWYQQSLDQGLQFLIQYYNGEERAKGNILERFSAQQFPDLHSELNLSSLELGDSALYFCASSETGGRETQYFGPGTRLLVL.

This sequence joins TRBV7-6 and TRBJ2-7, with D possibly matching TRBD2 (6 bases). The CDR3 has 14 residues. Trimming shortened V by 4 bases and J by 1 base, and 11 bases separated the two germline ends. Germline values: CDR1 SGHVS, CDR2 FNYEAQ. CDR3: CASSSFAGSYEQYF. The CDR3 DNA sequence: TGTGCCAGCAGCTCCTTTGCGGGGTCCTACGAGCAGTACTTC. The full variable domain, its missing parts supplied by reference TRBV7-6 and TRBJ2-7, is GAGVSQSPRYKVTKRGQDVALRCDPISGHVSLYWYRQALGQGPEFLTYFNYEAQQDKSGLPNDRFSAERPEGSISTLTIQRTEQRDSAMYRCASSSFAGSYEQYFGPGTRLTVT.

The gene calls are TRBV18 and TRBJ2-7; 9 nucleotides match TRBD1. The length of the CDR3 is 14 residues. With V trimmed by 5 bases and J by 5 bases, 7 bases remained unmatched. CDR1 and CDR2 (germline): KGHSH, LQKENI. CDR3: CASSTDRGQNEQYF. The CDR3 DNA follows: TGTGCCAGCTCAACGGACAGGGGACAAAACGAGCAGTACTTC. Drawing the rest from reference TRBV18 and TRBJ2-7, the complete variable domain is NAGVMQNPRHLVRRRGQEARLRCSPMKGHSHVYWYRQLPEEGLKFMVYLQKENIIDESGMPKERFSAEFPKEGPSILRIQQVVRGDSAAYFCASSTDRGQNEQYFGPGTRLTVT.

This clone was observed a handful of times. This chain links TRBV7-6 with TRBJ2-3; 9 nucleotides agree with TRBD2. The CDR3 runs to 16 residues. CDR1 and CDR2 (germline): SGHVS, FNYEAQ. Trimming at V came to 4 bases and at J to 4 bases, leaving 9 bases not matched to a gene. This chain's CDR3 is CASSSGVRGGADTQYF. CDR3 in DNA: TGTGCCAGCAGCTCAGGAGTGCGCGGGGGGGCAGATACGCAGTATTTT.

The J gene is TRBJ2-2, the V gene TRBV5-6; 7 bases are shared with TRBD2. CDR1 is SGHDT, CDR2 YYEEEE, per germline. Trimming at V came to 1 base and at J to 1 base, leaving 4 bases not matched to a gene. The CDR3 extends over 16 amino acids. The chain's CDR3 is CASSLLAEENTGELFF. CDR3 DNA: TGTGCCAGCAGCTTGCTAGCGGAGGAGAACACCGGGGAGCTGTTTTTT.

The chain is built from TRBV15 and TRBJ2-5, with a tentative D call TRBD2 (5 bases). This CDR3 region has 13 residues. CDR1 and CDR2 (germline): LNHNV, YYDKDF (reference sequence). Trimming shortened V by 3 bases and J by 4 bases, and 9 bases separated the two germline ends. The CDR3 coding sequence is TGTGCCACCAGCAGGCACAGCGGAGAGACCCAGTACTTC. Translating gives CATSRHSGETQYF.

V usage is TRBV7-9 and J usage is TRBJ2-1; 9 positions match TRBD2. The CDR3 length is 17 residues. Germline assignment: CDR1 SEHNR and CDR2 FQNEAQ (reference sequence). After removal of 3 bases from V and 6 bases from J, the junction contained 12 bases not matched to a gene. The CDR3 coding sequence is TGTGCCAGCAGCTTCGGGAAGGCGGGAGGGAGGGCCAATGAGCAGTTCTTC. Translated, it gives CASSFGKAGGRANEQFF. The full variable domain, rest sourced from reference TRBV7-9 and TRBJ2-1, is DTGVSQNPRHKITKRGQNVTFRCDPISEHNRLYWYRQTLGQGPEFLTYFQNEAQLEKSRLLSDRFSAERPKGSFSTLEIQRTEQGDSAMYLCASSFGKAGGRANEQFFGPGTRLTVL.

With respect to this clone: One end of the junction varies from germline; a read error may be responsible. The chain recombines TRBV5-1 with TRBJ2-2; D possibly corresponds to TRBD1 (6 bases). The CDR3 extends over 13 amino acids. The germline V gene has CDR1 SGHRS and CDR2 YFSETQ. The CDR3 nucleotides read TGCGCCAGCAGTTTGGACAGAACCGGGGAGCTGTTTTTT. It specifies CASSLDRTGELFF. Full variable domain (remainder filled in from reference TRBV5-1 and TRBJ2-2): KAGVTQTPRYLIKTRGQQVTLSCSPISGHRSVSWYQQTPGQGLQFLFEYFSETQRNKGNFPGRFSGRQFSNSRSEMNVSTLELGDSALYLCASSLDRTGELFFGEGSRLTVL.

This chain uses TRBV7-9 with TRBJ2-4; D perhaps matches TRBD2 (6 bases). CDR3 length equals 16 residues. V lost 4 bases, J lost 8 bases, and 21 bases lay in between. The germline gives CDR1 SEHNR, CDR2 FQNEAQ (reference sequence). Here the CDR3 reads CASSSTRPGVGDIQYF. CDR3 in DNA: TGTGCCAGCAGCTCAACACGTCCGGGGGTTGGGGACATTCAGTACTTC.

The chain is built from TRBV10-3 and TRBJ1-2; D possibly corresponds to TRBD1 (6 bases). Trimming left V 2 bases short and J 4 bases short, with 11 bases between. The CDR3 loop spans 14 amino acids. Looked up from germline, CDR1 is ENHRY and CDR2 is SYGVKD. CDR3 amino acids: CAISEAGASYGYTF. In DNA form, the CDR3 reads TGTGCCATCAGTGAGGCAGGGGCGAGCTATGGCTACACCTTC.

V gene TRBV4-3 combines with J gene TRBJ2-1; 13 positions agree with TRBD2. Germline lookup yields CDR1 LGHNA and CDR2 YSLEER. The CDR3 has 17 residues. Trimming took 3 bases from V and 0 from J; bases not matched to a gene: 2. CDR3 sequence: CASSQGLAGSSYNEQFF. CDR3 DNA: TGCGCCAGCAGCCAGGGACTAGCGGGGTCCTCCTACAATGAGCAGTTCTTC.

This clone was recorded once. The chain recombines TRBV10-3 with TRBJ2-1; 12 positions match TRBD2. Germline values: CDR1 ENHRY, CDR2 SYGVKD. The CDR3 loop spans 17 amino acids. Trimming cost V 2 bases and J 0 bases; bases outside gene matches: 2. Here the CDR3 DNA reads TGTGCCATCAGTGAGGGACTAGCGGGAAACTCCTACAATGAGCAGTTCTTC. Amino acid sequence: CAISEGLAGNSYNEQFF.

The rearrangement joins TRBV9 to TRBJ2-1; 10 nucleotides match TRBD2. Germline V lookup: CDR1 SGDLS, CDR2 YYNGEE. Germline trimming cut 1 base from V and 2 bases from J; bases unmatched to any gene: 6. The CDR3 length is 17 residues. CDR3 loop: CASSVRPLAGAYNEQFF. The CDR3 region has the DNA TGTGCCAGCAGCGTACGTCCGCTAGCGGGGGCCTACAATGAGCAGTTCTTC.

CDR3 sequence: CASSLTPPGSHQPQHF. The DNA of the CDR3 is TGTGCCAGCAGTTTAACCCCCCCCGGTAGTCATCAGCCCCAGCATTTT. J is TRBJ1-5 and V is TRBV27; no definite D call. V lost 2 bases and J lost 5, with 16 bases in between. This CDR3 has 16 residues. CDR1 and CDR2 from the germline V gene are MNHEY and SMNVEV (reference sequence).

CDR3 nucleotides: TGTGCCAGCAGCCCGAGACTAGCGGGGGCCCCCACAGATACGCAGTATTTT. Translation: CASSPRLAGAPTDTQYF. This sequence joins TRBV7-8 and TRBJ2-3; the match to TRBD2 covers 12 bases. The CDR3 is 17 amino acids. V gave up 5 bases and J gave up 2 bases; unmatched junction bases: 8. Germline V CDR1 and CDR2: SGHVS, FQNEAQ. Supplemented by reference TRBV7-8 and TRBJ2-3, the full variable domain reads GAGVSQSPRYKVAKRGQDVALRCDPISGHVSLFWYQQALGQGPEFLTYFQNEAQLDKSGLPSDRFFAERPEGSVSTLKIQRTQQEDSAVYLCASSPRLAGAPTDTQYFGPGTRLTVL.

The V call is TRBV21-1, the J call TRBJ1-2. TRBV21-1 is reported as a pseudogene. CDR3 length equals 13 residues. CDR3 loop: CASSKVRRYGYTF. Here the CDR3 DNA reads TGTGCCAGCAGCAAAGTCAGGAGGTATGGCTACACCTTC.

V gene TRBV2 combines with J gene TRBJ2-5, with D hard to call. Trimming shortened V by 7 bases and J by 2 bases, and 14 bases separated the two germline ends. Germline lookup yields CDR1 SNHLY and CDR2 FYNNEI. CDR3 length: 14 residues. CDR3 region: CASNRPRRQETQYF. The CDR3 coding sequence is TGTGCCAGCAACCGACCTAGGCGTCAAGAGACCCAGTACTTC.

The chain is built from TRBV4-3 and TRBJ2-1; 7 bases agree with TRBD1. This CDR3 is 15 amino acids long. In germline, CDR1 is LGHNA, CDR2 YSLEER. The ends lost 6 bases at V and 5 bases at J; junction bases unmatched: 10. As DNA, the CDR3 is TGCGCCAGCAGAGAGATCGGGACAGTTAACAATGAGCAGTTCTTC. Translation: CASREIGTVNNEQFF.

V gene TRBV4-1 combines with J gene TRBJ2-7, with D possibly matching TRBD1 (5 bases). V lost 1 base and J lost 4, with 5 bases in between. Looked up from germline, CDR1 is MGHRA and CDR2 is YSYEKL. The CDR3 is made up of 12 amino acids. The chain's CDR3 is CASSQAGYEQYF. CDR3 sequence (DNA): TGCGCCAGCAGCCAAGCAGGGTACGAGCAGTACTTC.

CDR3 residues: CASSLAVRRTGYNEQFF. CDR3 nucleotides: TGTGCCAGCAGTTTAGCAGTTCGTAGGACAGGCTACAATGAGCAGTTCTTC. The chain couples TRBV28 to TRBJ2-1; TRBD1 matches at 7 bases. The CDR3 is made up of 17 amino acids. Germline lookup yields CDR1 MDHEN and CDR2 SYDVKM. The V gene end was trimmed by 2 bases and the J gene end by 3 bases; junction bases not matched to a gene: 10.